The 21 T cell receptor beta chains reported below all come from one sample, sequenced in a study of CD8+ T cells in alopecia areata. Once RNA had been extracted, it was reverse transcribed into cDNA to act as the sequencing template. Clones were sequenced by immunoSEQ multiplex PCR, and TCRdb holds only the in-frame ones, with some missing. The table has over 50,000 clones, around 49% seen once. Material: CD8+ T cells sorted from blood, obtained at week 0. The receptors derive from a human donor with alopecia areata.

V gene TRBV27 combines with J gene TRBJ2-7; 10 bases match TRBD1. Germline-derived CDR1 and CDR2 are MNHEY and SMNVEV (reference sequence). With V trimmed by 5 bases and J by 1 base, 8 bases remained unmatched. This CDR3 is built from 16 residues. CDR3 nucleotide sequence: TGTGCCAGCAGTCCAAGGGGGACAGGGGCGTCCTACGAGCAGTACTTC. Protein: CASSPRGTGASYEQYF.

This clone was observed a handful of times. The chain recombines TRBV14 with TRBJ1-1, with 9 positions matching TRBD1. There are 15 residues in the CDR3. Germline V gene sequence: CDR1 SGHDN, CDR2 FVKESK. Trimming cost V 4 bases and J 4 bases; bases outside gene matches: 7. The CDR3 protein is CASSLRQGGVTEAFF. CDR3 sequence (DNA): TGTGCCAGCAGCCTACGACAGGGGGGCGTCACTGAAGCTTTCTTT.

The chain carries TRBV6-5 and TRBJ2-2, with 8 bases identical to TRBD1. CDR1 and CDR2 from the germline V gene are MNHEY and SVGAGI. CDR3 length: 15 amino acids. J was trimmed by 6 bases and V by 6 bases; bases with no gene match: 9. CDR3 protein: CASRSGQGDAGELFF. The CDR3 DNA reads as TGTGCCAGCAGGAGCGGACAGGGAGATGCCGGGGAGCTGTTTTTT.

The rearrangement uses TRBV5-1 and TRBJ1-2; TRBD1 matches 7 bases. Losses at the gene ends were 3 bases for V and 6 bases for J; bases not matched to a gene: 8. From germline, CDR1 is SGHRS and CDR2 YFSETQ. This CDR3 region has 14 residues. The CDR3 protein is CASSYRQGSDGYTF. DNA for the CDR3: TGCGCCAGCAGCTACCGACAGGGATCCGATGGCTACACCTTC.

The genes are TRBV4-2 and TRBJ2-2; D not resolved. The CDR3 consists of 14 residues. Germline V CDR1 and CDR2: LGHNA, YNFKEQ. Trimming pared 3 bases from V and 3 bases from J, leaving 8 bases between. The CDR3 DNA sequence: TGTGCCAGCAGCCAGAAAACTGACACCGGGGAGCTGTTTTTT. Its protein product is CASSQKTDTGELFF.

This chain connects TRBV5-1 to TRBJ2-7; 9 positions match TRBD2. The J segment lost 2 bases and the V segment lost 5 bases, leaving 14 bases of the junction unmatched. The CDR3 loop spans 17 amino acids. Germline-derived CDR1 and CDR2 are SGHRS and YFSETQ. The CDR3 nucleotides read TGCGCCAGCAGGCCCCCGCCCGGACTAGCGACCACCTACGAGCAGTACTTC. Encoded protein: CASRPPPGLATTYEQYF.

This clone was detected only once. The chain employs TRBV2 and TRBJ2-7; 8 bases are shared with TRBD1. The CDR3 spans 15 residues. Germline assignment: CDR1 SNHLY and CDR2 FYNNEI. The ends lost 10 bases at V and 3 bases at J; junction bases unmatched: 14. CDR3 protein: CATIPTRQGSYEQYF. The CDR3 DNA reads as TGTGCCACCATTCCTACAAGACAGGGGAGCTACGAGCAGTACTTC.

The V call is TRBV7-9, the J call TRBJ1-5; 8 bases fit TRBD1. J was trimmed by 4 bases and V by 1 base; bases with no gene match: 0. The CDR3 contains 14 residues. Germline assignment: CDR1 SEHNR and CDR2 FQNEAQ (reference sequence). The CDR3 region is CASSLGQGNQPQHF. CDR3 coding DNA: TGTGCCAGCAGCTTAGGACAGGGGAATCAGCCCCAGCATTTT. The complete variable domain, with remaining parts taken from reference TRBV7-9 and TRBJ1-5, reads DTGVSQNPRHKITKRGQNVTFRCDPISEHNRLYWYRQTLGQGPEFLTYFQNEAQLEKSRLLSDRFSAERPKGSFSTLEIQRTEQGDSAMYLCASSLGQGNQPQHFGDGTRLSIL.

Ten or more counts support this clone. The chain couples TRBV29-1 to TRBJ1-4, with unresolved D. The germline V gene has CDR1 SQVTM and CDR2 ANQGSEA. Trimming cost V 5 bases and J 6 bases, with 1 base left between them. This CDR3 has 9 amino acids. The CDR3 DNA follows: TGCAGCGTTTATGAAAAACTGTTTTTT. This translates into CSVYEKLFF.

The chain has TRBV29-1 and TRBJ1-2, with D maybe TRBD1 (6 bases). This CDR3 is built from 13 residues. Per germline, CDR1 SQVTM and CDR2 ANQGSEA. V gave up 4 bases and J gave up 2 bases, with 11 bases separating them. The CDR3 sequence is CSVGTALNYGYTF. The CDR3, as DNA: TGCAGCGTTGGGACAGCACTAAACTATGGCTACACCTTC.

The rearrangement joins TRBV29-1 to TRBJ2-7; 7 bases are shared with TRBD2. The CDR3 has 15 residues. The junction had 11 bases not matched to a gene; V was cut back by 3 bases and J by 3 bases. Looked up from germline, CDR1 is SQVTM and CDR2 is ANQGSEA. The CDR3 DNA is TGCAGCGTTGATGGGACGAGGGAGGGAGACTACGAGCAGTACTTC. Its translation: CSVDGTREGDYEQYF.

This clone is deemed medium-sized. The rearrangement joins TRBV27 to TRBJ2-2; D gene ambiguous. The CDR3 is made up of 18 amino acids. The V end was cut by 3 bases, the J end by 0 bases, with 17 bases between. Germline values: CDR1 MNHEY, CDR2 SMNVEV (reference sequence). For the CDR3, the DNA is TGTGCCAGCAGTTTGGCCGGATACAACCTGGCGAACACCGGGGAGCTGTTTTTT. Its protein product is CASSLAGYNLANTGELFF.

The V and J genes are TRBV7-9 and TRBJ1-1; 7 bases are a match to TRBD1. CDR1 and CDR2 (germline): SEHNR, FQNEAQ (reference sequence). V lost 1 base and J lost 0; bases outside the gene matches: 5. This CDR3 contains 16 residues. CDR3 nucleotides: TGTGCCAGCAGCTTAGTCACAGGGGCTCTGAACACTGAAGCTTTCTTT. Encoded protein: CASSLVTGALNTEAFF. The entire variable domain, with the rest obtained from reference TRBV7-9 and TRBJ1-1, is as follows: DTGVSQNPRHKITKRGQNVTFRCDPISEHNRLYWYRQTLGQGPEFLTYFQNEAQLEKSRLLSDRFSAERPKGSFSTLEIQRTEQGDSAMYLCASSLVTGALNTEAFFGQGTRLTVV.

This clone was seen a few times. The chain employs TRBV29-1 and TRBJ2-1; maybe TRBD1 (6 bases). V was trimmed by 4 bases and J by 0 bases, leaving 28 bases between them. CDR1 and CDR2 from the germline V gene are SQVTM and ANQGSEA. The CDR3 runs 20 residues. The CDR3 DNA reads as TGCAGCGTTGGGTGGATGGGGACAAGGCGGGCGGAGAGCTCCTACAATGAGCAGTTCTTC. Its protein product is CSVGWMGTRRAESSYNEQFF.

This clone was seen a handful of times. The chain is built from TRBV29-1 and TRBJ2-3; no clear D. This CDR3 spans 10 amino acids. V lost 0 bases and J 9 bases, leaving 4 bases between the germline ends. The germline V gene encodes CDR1 SQVTM and CDR2 ANQGSEA. The CDR3 DNA reads as TGCAGCGTTGAAGACTCAACGCAGTATTTT. This translates into CSVEDSTQYF.

The chain combines TRBV6-5 with TRBJ1-4; tentative D call: TRBD1 (6 bases). Trimming took 0 bases from V and 6 from J, leaving 14 bases between them. The CDR3 contains 16 residues. Germline CDR1 and CDR2: MNHEY and SVGAGI. CDR3 residues: CASSYSKQGDYEKLFF. CDR3 nucleotides: TGTGCCAGCAGTTACTCGAAACAGGGCGACTATGAAAAACTGTTTTTT.

The chain links TRBV4-1 to TRBJ1-1; a weak D match, TRBD1 (6 bases). Trimming pared 3 bases from V and 1 base from J, leaving 12 bases between. The germline CDR1 and CDR2 sequences are MGHRA and YSYEKL. This CDR3 spans 15 amino acids. The CDR3 nucleotides are TGCGCCAGCAGCCATCCCCGGACAGCGAACACTGAAGCTTTCTTT. It specifies CASSHPRTANTEAFF.

This clone turned up a few times. The chain combines TRBV13 with TRBJ1-4, with D possibly matching TRBD1 (6 bases). V shed 2 bases and J shed 8 bases, with 12 bases lying between them. The germline V gene has CDR1 PRHDT and CDR2 FYEKMQ (reference sequence). The length of the CDR3 is 14 residues. Here the CDR3 DNA reads TGTGCCAGCAGCTTAAACCCAGGGGACGAAAAACTGTTTTTT. The encoded protein is CASSLNPGDEKLFF.

This clone was observed a single time. This chain connects TRBV6-1 to TRBJ2-5; D perhaps matches TRBD2 (5 bases). CDR3 length equals 11 residues. Per germline, CDR1 MNHNS and CDR2 SASEGT. The V gene lost 7 bases and the J gene lost 3 bases, with 6 bases spanning the gap. The CDR3 loop reads CASTGEETQYF. As DNA, the CDR3 is TGTGCCAGCACCGGGGAAGAGACCCAGTACTTC.

This clone was detected only a few times. This chain connects TRBV10-3 to TRBJ1-2, with D unresolved. From germline, CDR1 is ENHRY and CDR2 SYGVKD. The CDR3 consists of 14 residues. V gave up 0 bases and J gave up 4 bases, with 9 bases separating them. The CDR3: CAISESYRTYGYTF. CDR3 nucleotides: TGTGCCATCAGTGAGTCGTACAGAACCTATGGCTACACCTTC.

The V and J genes are TRBV2 and TRBJ2-7; a possible D gene is TRBD2 (8 bases). Deletions cut 1 base from V and 2 bases from J, with 24 bases between. Germline assignment: CDR1 SNHLY and CDR2 FYNNEI. The CDR3 is made up of 19 amino acids. This CDR3 is CASSEVSTGGGLKPYEQYF. The CDR3 bases are TGTGCCAGCAGTGAAGTCTCGACGGGAGGGGGCCTCAAACCCTACGAGCAGTACTTC.